This T cell receptor beta chain was recovered during a study of shared clonotypes between healthy human individuals. Study conclusions and caveats: Relative to memory subsets, naive subsets generally showed larger estimated richness.

Measured with immunoSEQ multiplex PCR; TCRdb has only the in-frame clones, and not every one. There are more than 2,000,000 clones in the sample; just over 90% occur only once, and over 0.12% lies in the top ten. Germline CDR1 SGHAT, CDR2 FQNNGV. CDR3 length: 16 residues. V dropped 4 bases and J dropped 1; count of bases not matched to a gene: 8. The CD4+ fraction was divided into a CD45RA+ naive subset and a CD45RA-negative memory subset. As to this clone: Its specificity is not known.

This TCR was recovered from a man aged 18-30 years in good health. Sequenced input: naive CD4+ T cells sorted from blood. Stated subset: CD45RA+ positively selected. The chain employs TRBV11-2 and TRBJ1-1; 8 bases are shared with TRBD1. This CDR3 reads CASSSPVGQGNTEAFF. In DNA, the CDR3 is TGTGCCAGCAGCTCACCGGTAGGACAGGGGAACACTGAAGCTTTCTTT.